By proportion, the clone carrying this T cell receptor (beta chain) is medium-sized. Its specificity is unknown. These data come from a study of early T cells in non-severe SARS-CoV-2 infection. For the study at large: Unpaired chains resulted from sequencing bulk RNA of unsorted whole blood.

From germline, CDR1 is DFQATT and CDR2 SNEGSKA (reference sequence). The germline V and J ends were trimmed by 4 bases and 0 bases, with 7 bases remaining between them. This CDR3 region has 13 residues. TCRdb re-called the 5' RACE reads through MiXCR, storing one row per CDR3 protein. This table has more than 70,000 distinct CDR3 sequences, around 15% appearing once. Overall study results and limits: A preference for anti-spike CD8 responses marked VDJdb matching, which missed private and CD4 specificities.

Sequencing was carried out using whole blood. The chain combines TRBV20-1 with TRBJ1-5; possibly TRBD1 for D (5 bases). This sequence originates from an adult who was a healthcare worker with PCR-confirmed SARS-CoV-2 infection or an uninfected control (not recorded which). The CDR3 loop reads CSAKGDSNQPQHF. CDR3 nucleotides: TGCAGTGCTAAAGGGGATAGCAATCAGCCCCAGCATTTT.